The 16 T cell receptor beta chains given below trace back to one sample, sequenced in a study of tumor and adjacent non-tumor tissue in lung cancer. This sample's RNA came from whole unsorted tissue. The library came from three nested PCR rounds adapted from ARM-PCR protocols. TCRdb called the multiplex PCR reads again in MiXCR, with one record for every CDR3 protein. The sample lists over 130,000 distinct CDR3 sequences; approximately 70% were seen once. The sequencing sample was made of lung tumor tissue. These receptors were obtained from a man in his sixties with small cell lung cancer.

The rearrangement joins TRBV11-2 to TRBJ2-3; D is tentatively TRBD1 or TRBD2 (5 bases each). In germline, CDR1 is SGHAT, CDR2 FQNNGV. The CDR3 runs to 17 residues. The V and J ends lost 0 bases and 4 bases respectively, with 17 bases between them. Here the CDR3 DNA reads TGTGCCAGCAGCTTAGACTATAGGGACCCTTGGGCAGATACGCAGTATTTT. Protein sequence: CASSLDYRDPWADTQYF.

With regard to this clonotype: At one end the junction does not follow the germline gene, possibly because of a read error. This chain uses TRBV12-3 or TRBV12-4 with TRBJ1-1; no reliable D call. This CDR3 is 13 amino acids long. CDR3 in DNA: TGTGCCAGCGATCGGAGGGATATTACTGAAACTTTCTTT. The encoded protein is CASDRRDITETFF.

This sequence joins TRBV12-3 or TRBV12-4 and TRBJ2-1, with D tentatively TRBD2 (5 bases). V lost 3 bases and J lost 3, with 12 bases in between. The CDR3 totals 15 residues. The chain's CDR3 is CASSLKRIFYNEQFF. CDR3 nucleotides: TGTGCCAGCAGTTTGAAGCGGATATTCTACAATGAGCAGTTCTTC.

Turning to this clonotype: A much larger clone lies a single base off, so this may be a read error. The J gene is TRBJ2-3, the V gene TRBV11-3; D ambiguous. Germline CDR1 SGHNT, CDR2 YENEEA. This CDR3 region has 12 residues. The CDR3 nucleotides read TGTGCCAACAGCCCGGACGGAGATACGCAGTATTTT. It is translated as CANSPDGDTQYF.

About this clonotype: One junction end disagrees with the germline gene, perhaps due to a read error. This chain links TRBV11-1 with TRBJ2-1; 10 nucleotides align to TRBD1. Per the germline V gene, CDR1 is SGHAT and CDR2 is FQDESV (reference sequence). The CDR3 is 15 residues long. CDR3 residues: CANSLELGQGNEQFF. The DNA of the CDR3 is TGTGCCAACAGCTTAGAACTGGGACAGGGGAATGAGCAGTTCTTC. Full variable domain (missing parts from reference TRBV11-1 and TRBJ2-1): EAEVAQSPRYKITEKSQAVAFWCDPISGHATLYWYRQILGQGPELLVQFQDESVVDDSQLPKDRFSAERLKGVDSTLKIQPAELGDSAMYLCANSLELGQGNEQFFGPGTRLTVL.

Worth noting for this clonotype: With a much larger clone just one base away, this may be a read error. The chain employs TRBV29-1 and TRBJ2-5; D possibly uses TRBD1 or TRBD2 (6 bases each). Trimming removed 3 bases at V and 4 bases at J, with 15 bases between. From germline, CDR1 is SQVTM and CDR2 ANQGSEA. The CDR3 is 14 residues long. The CDR3 is CSVDFGGGRETQYF. The CDR3 DNA is TGCAGCGTTGACTTCGGGGGCGGCAGAGAGACCCAGTACTTC.

On this clonotype: A read error is likely, as this CDR3 ends without the conserved phenylalanine or tryptophan. The chain recombines TRBV30 with TRBJ2-1; no clear D. V was pared by 7 bases and J by 4 bases, with 8 bases between. Germline CDR1 GTSNPN, CDR2 SVGIG (reference sequence). This CDR3 is 11 amino acids long. As DNA, the CDR3 is TGTGCCTCCCGTCGTTACAATGAGCAGTTCTCC. Translation: CASRRYNEQFS.

This clonotype occurred many times. This chain connects TRBV20-1 to TRBJ2-2, with 10 bases fitting TRBD2. Germline V gene lookup returns CDR1 DFQATT and CDR2 SNEGSKA (reference sequence). The length of the CDR3 is 15 residues. J gave up 4 bases and V 3 bases, and 5 bases lay outside the gene matches. CDR3 amino acids: CSARATSGATGELFF. DNA for the CDR3: TGCAGTGCTAGGGCTACTAGCGGGGCCACCGGGGAGCTGTTTTTT.

This clonotype occurred once. An end of the junction does not agree with germline; a read error may underlie this. V gene TRBV20-1 combines with J gene TRBJ1-5; no reliable D call. The CDR3 consists of 12 residues. Per the germline V gene, CDR1 is DFQATT and CDR2 is SNEGSKA (reference sequence). CDR3 region: CNARKSNQPQHF. The CDR3 region has the DNA TGCAATGCTAGGAAAAGCAATCAGCCCCAGCATTTT.

The rearrangement links TRBV6-1 to TRBJ2-1; D is unclear. The CDR3 is made up of 13 amino acids. The ends were cut back, 3 bases at V and 9 bases at J, with 12 bases in the middle. Germline values: CDR1 MNHNS, CDR2 SASEGT. The CDR3 DNA sequence: TGTGCCAGCAGTGATGTAAAGCTCGGTGAGCAGTTCTTC. As protein: CASSDVKLGEQFF.

Of note for this clonotype: A clone one base away is much larger, so this may be a read error. V gene TRBV6-2 or TRBV6-3 combines with J gene TRBJ2-3, with D maybe TRBD1 (6 bases). There are 15 residues in the CDR3. Trimming left V 5 bases short and J 5 bases short, with 17 bases between. Germline V CDR1 and CDR2: MNHEY, SVGEGT. The CDR3 protein is CASSRLGLQGDTQYF. CDR3 DNA sequence: TGTGCCAGCAGTCGGCTAGGGCTACAGGGAGATACGCAGTATTTT.

A note on this clonotype: A much bigger clone sits one base away, suggesting this may be a read error. J is TRBJ1-5 and V is TRBV20-1; possible D gene TRBD1, 5 bases. Trimming removed 6 bases at V and 1 base at J, with 16 bases between. CDR3 length: 15 amino acids. The V gene's germline CDR1 is DFQATT and CDR2 SNEGSKA (reference sequence). CDR3 loop: CSASTGGASNQPQHF. The CDR3 DNA is TGCAGTGCCAGCACCGGAGGGGCGAGCAATCAGCCCCAGCATTTT.

The chain uses TRBV20-1 and TRBJ2-6; D is ambiguous. Trimming cost V 3 bases and J 0 bases, with 9 bases left between them. The length of the CDR3 is 15 residues. CDR1 is DFQATT, CDR2 SNEGSKA, per germline (reference sequence). Here the CDR3 reads CSASEAPSGANVLTF. CDR3 sequence (DNA): TGCAGTGCTAGTGAGGCCCCCTCTGGGGCCAACGTCCTGACTTTC.

CDR3 residues: CASRSGLAGEGRREQFF. In DNA form, the CDR3 reads TGTGCCAGCAGATCGGGACTAGCGGGAGAAGGTCGGCGCGAGCAGTTCTTC. The rearrangement joins TRBV11-3 to TRBJ2-1, with 14 bases that match TRBD2. The CDR3 spans 17 residues. Trimming took 6 bases from V and 10 from J; bases not matched to a gene: 14. Per the germline V gene, CDR1 is SGHNT and CDR2 is YENEEA. The whole variable domain, filled in from reference TRBV11-3 and TRBJ2-1, reads EAGVVQSPRYKIIEKKQPVAFWCNPISGHNTLYWYLQNLGQGPELLIRYENEEAVDDSQLPKDRFSAERLKGVDSTLKIQPAELGDSAVYLCASRSGLAGEGRREQFFGPGTRLTVL.

On this clonotype itself: This may be a read error, as it is one base from a much larger clone. The chain uses TRBV29-1 and TRBJ2-3, with a tentative D call TRBD2 (6 bases). The CDR3 contains 14 residues. CDR1 SQVTM and CDR2 ANQGSEA come from the germline V gene. CDR3 nucleotide sequence: TGCAGCGTTGAAGATCGGAAGGGGCGGGATATGCAGTATTTT. Protein sequence: CSVEDRKGRDMQYF.

Notes on this clonotype: This clone may be a read error of a much larger clone one base away. The chain couples TRBV10-3 to TRBJ2-3; 8 nucleotides line up with TRBD2. The junction had 8 bases not matched to a gene; V was cut back by 4 bases and J by 8 bases. The germline V gene has CDR1 ENHRY and CDR2 SYGVKD. This CDR3 has 14 residues. This CDR3 is CAISVREATGTQYF. In DNA form, the CDR3 reads TGTGCCATCAGTGTGCGGGAGGCAACTGGTACGCAGTATTTT.